Listed here is a single T cell receptor beta chain. This clone's antigen is unknown. No much larger clone is present one base from it, and per-base qualities are unavailable. V was cut back by 1 base and J by 10 bases, leaving a gap of 10 bases between them. Reading the germline V gene gives CDR1 SGHAT and CDR2 FQNNGV. The cysteine opens and the phenylalanine closes a CDR3 of 12 amino acids. The kept DNA is CDR3 alone, 36 bases in frame from the first base. The sample belongs to a study of OX40 agonist ivuxolimab in advanced cancers. In terms of the full investigation: Ivuxolimab was a fully human IgG2 agonistic monoclonal antibody targeting the costimulatory receptor OX40 (CD134). Patients were allowed to have had prior anti-PD-1, anti-PD-L1 or anti-CTLA-4 therapy, and around 43% of the dose-escalation patients had been treated with checkpoint inhibitors. Of the roughly 52 dose-escalation patients, hepatocellular carcinoma was present in roughly 19, melanoma in approximately 15, renal cell carcinoma in 9 and head and neck cancer in 9. In the dose-escalation cohort, around four fifths of patients were male, and the mean age was approximately 55 years, with a range of roughly 23 to 85. Peripheral TCRbeta sequencing was intended to test whether TCR sequence diversity was altered and clonal T-cell expansion was caused by ivuxolimab. Partial responses were achieved by three dose-escalation patients, of whom one had hepatocellular carcinoma and two had cutaneous melanoma. Intravenous ivuxolimab was administered to patients every 2 weeks at six dose levels: 0.01, 0.1, 0.3, 1.5, 3 and 10 mg/kg. The paper covers the monotherapy dose-escalation part of the phase I ivuxolimab trial, which included N = 52 patients.

Genomic DNA was isolated from the sorted cells so that the TCRbeta CDR3 region could be sequenced. The immunoSEQ Assay was used for sequencing of TCRbeta CDR3 regions. TCRdb's version of the immuneACCESS table is confined to in-frame rearrangements and falls short of the full clone set. An unresolved V gene accounts for under half of the shortfall where checked; the remainder is of unknown origin. The sample table shows about 58,000 clones, and approximately 88% are seen once. The top ten clones comprise over 3% of the sample. General study outcomes and caveats: In the 0.1-3.0 mg/kg groups, partial responders were among the patients with the lowest normalized peripheral clonal expansion, particularly in CD8+ T cells. Clonal expansion of both CD4+ and CD8+ blood T cells was observed from baseline to week 6 at doses 0.1 to 3.0 mg/kg. Which antigens the clonally expanded peripheral T cells were specific for was not determined. After ivuxolimab, expanded clones were on average more numerous among CD8+ T cells than among CD4+ T cells. Low levels of normalized T-cell clonal expansion were also seen in some patients who did not respond.

The trial excluded patients who had a history of autoimmune disease or who were on systemic immunosuppression. In every dose cohort, peripheral blood was drawn for TCR sequencing at baseline, cycle 4 day 1, and cycle 7 day 1. Samples were obtained from an open-label, multicenter, first-in-human phase I dose-escalation trial of ivuxolimab. Adults with locally advanced or metastatic melanoma, renal cell carcinoma, hepatocellular carcinoma or head and neck squamous cell carcinoma were enrolled in the trial. Before TCR sequencing, CD4+ and CD8+ T cells were separately sorted from peripheral blood. The sample consisted of CD4+ or CD8+ T cells sorted from blood, taken in a trial of the OX40 agonist ivuxolimab. This TCR derives from an adult with an advanced solid tumor such as melanoma, head and neck, liver or kidney cancer. The rearrangement combines TRBV11-2 with TRBJ1-2, with no D gene named confidently. The CDR3 region reads CASSLVLLHYTF. The DNA reads as follows: TGTGCCAGCAGCTTAGTGCTCCTTCACTACACCTTC.